These 28 T cell receptor beta chains originate from one sample sequenced in a study of CD8+ T cells in alopecia areata. It was cDNA, reverse transcribed from extracted RNA, that served as the sequencing template. Data came from immunoSEQ multiplex PCR; TCRdb stores just in-frame clones and leaves some out. The sample holds about 110,000 clones; under 60% are singletons and the top ten take around 25%. The sequencing input was NKG2D-low CD8+ T cells sorted from blood. The receptor set was obtained from a human donor with alopecia areata.

This sequence joins TRBV15 and TRBJ1-3; a possible D gene is TRBD1 (6 bases). V was cut by 0 bases and J by 4 bases, with 16 bases left in between. The V gene's germline CDR1 is LNHNV and CDR2 YYDKDF (reference sequence). This CDR3 has 17 amino acids. Here the CDR3 DNA reads TGTGCCACCAGCAGAGACCCCAACACAGGGAACGGAAACACCATATATTTT. Its translation: CATSRDPNTGNGNTIYF.

Remarks on this clone: A read error may account for a junction end that differs from germline. The gene calls are TRBV4-1 and TRBJ2-1; the D gene is possibly TRBD2 (5 bases). The CDR3 spans 15 residues. Germline CDR1 MGHRA, CDR2 YSYEKL. Here the CDR3 DNA reads TGTGCCAGCAGCCAAGAAGAAGAGGGTGGCAATGAGCAGTTCTTC. It yields the protein CASSQEEEGGNEQFF.

This clone was counted a few times. The chain employs TRBV7-9 and TRBJ2-7, with 8 positions matching TRBD1. Trimming took 1 base from V and 2 from J; bases not matched to a gene: 16. Germline CDR1 SEHNR, CDR2 FQNEAQ (reference sequence). This CDR3 spans 19 amino acids. The CDR3 sequence is CASSLVVGQGNHATYEQYF. CDR3 in DNA: TGTGCCAGCAGCTTAGTCGTAGGACAGGGTAATCATGCGACCTACGAGCAGTACTTC.

CDR3 residues: CASSEGERIYEQYF. For the CDR3, the DNA is TGTGCCAGCAGCGAGGGGGAGAGAATCTACGAGCAGTACTTC. The chain employs TRBV28 and TRBJ2-7; D might be TRBD1 (6 bases). The CDR3 has 14 amino acids. The V gene lost 6 bases and the J gene lost 3 bases, with 15 bases spanning the gap. The germline V gene encodes CDR1 MDHEN and CDR2 SYDVKM.

CDR3 bases: TGTGCCACCAGCAGAGACAGGGTCTCCAATGAGCAGTTCTTC. Translated, it gives CATSRDRVSNEQFF. The gene calls are TRBV15 and TRBJ2-1; weak D call: TRBD1 (5 bases). In germline, CDR1 is LNHNV, CDR2 YYDKDF (reference sequence). The CDR3 is 14 amino acids. The V end was cut by 0 bases, the J end by 6 bases, with 9 bases between.

This clone was recorded a few times. This chain links TRBV5-6 with TRBJ2-1; D gene uncertain. V lost 4 bases to trimming and J lost 4 bases, with 18 bases between them. Germline V gives CDR1 SGHDT, CDR2 YYEEEE. This CDR3 spans 16 amino acids. The CDR3 sequence: CASSPWPLSPYNEQFF. The CDR3 DNA reads TGTGCCAGCAGCCCCTGGCCCCTTTCCCCGTACAATGAGCAGTTCTTC.

This clone has just a few counts. The chain links TRBV5-8 to TRBJ2-1; 13 nucleotides align to TRBD2. CDR3 length: 15 amino acids. The V gene's germline CDR1 is SGHTS and CDR2 YDEGEE. With 1 base clipped from V and 11 bases from J, the junction kept 6 bases outside the gene matches. CDR3 protein: CASSLSGLAGDKQFF. As DNA, the CDR3 is TGTGCCAGCAGCTTGTCCGGACTAGCGGGAGATAAGCAGTTCTTC.

The chain couples TRBV7-9 to TRBJ2-7, with 7 bases aligning to TRBD2. This CDR3 region has 14 residues. Germline CDR1 is SEHNR and CDR2 is FQNEAQ (reference sequence). V shed 2 bases and J 7 bases; nucleotides not matched to a gene: 8. The CDR3 loop is CASSLSAGLGEQYF. The CDR3 DNA is TGTGCCAGCAGCTTATCAGCGGGACTCGGGGAGCAGTACTTC.

V usage is TRBV7-9 and J usage is TRBJ1-5, with unresolved D. V was shortened by 4 bases and J by 4 bases, with 8 bases between the two germline ends. Germline lookup yields CDR1 SEHNR and CDR2 FQNEAQ (reference sequence). The CDR3 length is 13 residues. The CDR3 protein is CASSSQPNQPQHF. The CDR3 bases are TGTGCCAGCAGCTCGCAGCCGAATCAGCCCCAGCATTTT.

This clone was seen just once. The rearrangement joins TRBV5-1 to TRBJ1-2, with D unclear. This CDR3 is built from 14 residues. Germline CDR1 and CDR2: SGHRS and YFSETQ. The V gene lost 7 bases and the J gene lost 9 bases, with 22 bases spanning the gap. CDR3 nucleotide sequence: TGCGCCAGCCGACGGATCCCCTGGCAAGTTCGCTACACCTTC. This codes for CASRRIPWQVRYTF.

The chain uses TRBV27 and TRBJ1-5; D gene ambiguous. V was cut by 2 bases and J by 7 bases, with 12 bases left in between. Germline V lookup: CDR1 MNHEY, CDR2 SMNVEV (reference sequence). This CDR3 has 14 amino acids. CDR3 sequence reads: CASSLTARRQPQHF. For the CDR3, the DNA is TGTGCCAGCAGTTTAACCGCCAGGAGGCAGCCCCAGCATTTT.

This chain uses TRBV7-9 with TRBJ1-1, with D hard to call. The CDR3 has 12 amino acids. Germline CDR1 is SEHNR and CDR2 is FQNEAQ (reference sequence). Trimming took off 5 bases at V and 5 bases at J, with 9 bases between the two ends. For the CDR3, the DNA is TGTGCCAGCAGCGATGGAGGAACTGAAGCTTTCTTT. It yields the protein CASSDGGTEAFF.

This clone was recorded once. The chain uses TRBV2 and TRBJ1-4, with D possibly matching TRBD1 (5 bases). The CDR3 length is 15 residues. V was shortened by 7 bases and J by 4 bases, with 16 bases between the two germline ends. The germline gives CDR1 SNHLY, CDR2 FYNNEI. The CDR3 bases are TGTGCCAGCAAACCGGCGCAGGGATATAATGAAAAACTGTTTTTT. Its translation is CASKPAQGYNEKLFF.

This clone has more than one count but fewer than ten. The rearrangement joins TRBV29-1 to TRBJ2-4; D is ambiguous. CDR3 size: 11 residues. Germline-derived CDR1 and CDR2 are SQVTM and ANQGSEA. V gave up 3 bases and J gave up 8 bases, with 8 bases separating them. The CDR3 DNA follows: TGCAGCGTTGAGTGGACGTACATTCAGTACTTC. Translation: CSVEWTYIQYF.

The rearrangement uses TRBV7-2 and TRBJ2-4; 12 bases agree with TRBD2. This CDR3 contains 15 residues. Germline CDR1 SGHTA, CDR2 FQGNSA. The V gene end was trimmed by 5 bases and the J gene end by 8 bases; junction bases not matched to a gene: 7. The CDR3 loop is CASSPTTSGRYIQYF. Written as DNA, the CDR3 is TGTGCCAGCAGCCCGACGACTAGCGGGAGATACATTCAGTACTTC.

The genes are TRBV5-1 and TRBJ1-1, with a weak D call TRBD1 (5 bases). This CDR3 has 13 amino acids. V lost 4 bases and J 5 bases, leaving 12 bases between the germline ends. CDR1 and CDR2 (germline): SGHRS, YFSETQ. DNA of the CDR3: TGCGCCAGCAGCGCAGGGCTCGCGACTGAAGCTTTCTTT. Protein product: CASSAGLATEAFF.

This clone has only a few counts. Distinct nucleotide sequences in the sample also encode this CDR3. J is TRBJ2-7 and V is TRBV29-1; tentative D call: TRBD2 (5 bases). From germline, CDR1 is SQVTM and CDR2 ANQGSEA. Trimming removed 6 bases at V and 5 bases at J, with 8 bases between. This CDR3 region has 10 residues. Written as DNA, the CDR3 is TGCAGCGTGGGAGACAACGAGCAGTACTTC. Protein: CSVGDNEQYF.

J is TRBJ2-1 and V is TRBV30, with TRBD1 matching over 8 bases. Germline V gene data show CDR1 as GTSNPN and CDR2 as SVGIG (reference sequence). The CDR3 loop spans 14 amino acids. Unmatched junction bases numbered 4, after V lost 2 bases and J lost 4 bases. CDR3 coding DNA: TGTGCCTGGAGTAGCGGACAGGGTTACAATGAGCAGTTCTTC. It encodes CAWSSGQGYNEQFF.

The chain combines TRBV9 with TRBJ2-2; no clear D gene. The CDR3 has 14 residues. V lost 0 bases, J lost 4 bases, and 7 bases lay in between. The germline CDR1 and CDR2 sequences are SGDLS and YYNGEE. CDR3 DNA sequence: TGTGCCAGCAGCGTAGGGGGATTCACCGGGGAGCTGTTTTTT. This gives the protein CASSVGGFTGELFF.

The CDR3 sequence: CASSFVGNGNTEAFF. The CDR3 DNA reads TGTGCCAGCAGCTTTGTAGGAAACGGGAACACTGAAGCTTTCTTT. The chain combines TRBV11-2 with TRBJ1-1, with D hard to call. The germline gives CDR1 SGHAT, CDR2 FQNNGV. This CDR3 contains 15 residues. Trimming left V 3 bases short and J 1 base short, with 12 bases between.

V and J are TRBV27 and TRBJ2-3; TRBD2 matches at 12 bases. V lost 3 bases and J lost 1; bases outside the gene matches: 11. Germline values: CDR1 MNHEY, CDR2 SMNVEV (reference sequence). CDR3 length: 19 amino acids. The DNA of the CDR3 is TGTGCCAGCAGTTTCGCTAGCGGGAGGGCCGTAGCCGGCACAGATACGCAGTATTTT. Protein sequence: CASSFASGRAVAGTDTQYF.

The J gene is TRBJ2-1, the V gene TRBV4-1, with a tentative D call TRBD2 (6 bases). Germline CDR1 is MGHRA and CDR2 is YSYEKL. V was clipped by 1 base and J by 11 bases, with 12 bases between them. The CDR3 length is 13 residues. For the CDR3, the DNA is TGCGCCAGCAGCCAAGGACCAGCGGGCAAGCAGTTCTTC. Residues: CASSQGPAGKQFF.

This clone has only a few counts. The chain recombines TRBV5-1 with TRBJ2-1; 16 bases agree with TRBD2. CDR3 length equals 16 residues. The germline V gene encodes CDR1 SGHRS and CDR2 YFSETQ. With V trimmed by 2 bases and J by 8 bases, 4 bases remained unmatched. The CDR3 nucleotides are TGCGCCAGCAGCTTCGGGACTAGCGGGAGGGCCGATGAGCAGTTCTTC. As protein: CASSFGTSGRADEQFF. The full variable domain, with the rest looked up from reference TRBV5-1 and TRBJ2-1, is KAGVTQTPRYLIKTRGQQVTLSCSPISGHRSVSWYQQTPGQGLQFLFEYFSETQRNKGNFPGRFSGRQFSNSRSEMNVSTLELGDSALYLCASSFGTSGRADEQFFGPGTRLTVL.

This sequence joins TRBV10-1 and TRBJ2-7, with a possible D match to TRBD2 (6 bases). The germline gives CDR1 WNHNN, CDR2 SYGVQD (reference sequence). This CDR3 is 12 amino acids long. Trimming removed 6 bases at V and 0 bases at J, with 6 bases between. CDR3 in amino acids: CASRTSSYEQYF. The CDR3 bases are TGCGCCAGCAGGACTAGCTCCTACGAGCAGTACTTC.

The V call is TRBV11-2, the J call TRBJ2-2; D unclear. This CDR3 is built from 12 residues. CDR1 and CDR2 (germline): SGHAT, FQNNGV. With 5 bases removed from V and 7 bases from J, the gap between germline ends came to 8 bases. CDR3 region: CASSRLGGELFF. For the CDR3, the DNA is TGTGCCAGCAGCCGCCTAGGCGGGGAGCTGTTTTTT.

This clone was detected only a few times. This chain links TRBV7-9 with TRBJ2-1, with TRBD2 as a possible D gene (7 bases). The CDR3 spans 17 residues. V was cut by 5 bases and J by 6 bases, with 23 bases left in between. Looked up from germline, CDR1 is SEHNR and CDR2 is FQNEAQ (reference sequence). CDR3 residues: CASSPRQGGGPRNEQFF. Here the CDR3 DNA reads TGTGCCAGCAGCCCGAGACAAGGGGGAGGGCCCCGCAATGAGCAGTTCTTC.

The gene calls are TRBV5-4 and TRBJ2-3, with a tentative D call TRBD1 (5 bases). The V end lost 2 bases, the J end lost 2 bases, and 6 bases lay between the germline ends. Germline assignment: CDR1 SGHNT and CDR2 YYREEE (reference sequence). The CDR3 runs 13 residues. CDR3 loop: CASSLGATDTQYF. Here the CDR3 DNA reads TGTGCCAGCAGCTTAGGGGCCACAGATACGCAGTATTTT.

This clone was recorded only once. This chain joins TRBV28 and TRBJ2-3, with unresolved D. Germline V CDR1 and CDR2: MDHEN, SYDVKM. V was clipped by 2 bases and J by 6 bases, with 3 bases between them. There are 11 residues in the CDR3. In nucleotides, the CDR3 is TGTGCCAGCAGTTTAGCCGATACGCAGTATTTT. Its protein is CASSLADTQYF.